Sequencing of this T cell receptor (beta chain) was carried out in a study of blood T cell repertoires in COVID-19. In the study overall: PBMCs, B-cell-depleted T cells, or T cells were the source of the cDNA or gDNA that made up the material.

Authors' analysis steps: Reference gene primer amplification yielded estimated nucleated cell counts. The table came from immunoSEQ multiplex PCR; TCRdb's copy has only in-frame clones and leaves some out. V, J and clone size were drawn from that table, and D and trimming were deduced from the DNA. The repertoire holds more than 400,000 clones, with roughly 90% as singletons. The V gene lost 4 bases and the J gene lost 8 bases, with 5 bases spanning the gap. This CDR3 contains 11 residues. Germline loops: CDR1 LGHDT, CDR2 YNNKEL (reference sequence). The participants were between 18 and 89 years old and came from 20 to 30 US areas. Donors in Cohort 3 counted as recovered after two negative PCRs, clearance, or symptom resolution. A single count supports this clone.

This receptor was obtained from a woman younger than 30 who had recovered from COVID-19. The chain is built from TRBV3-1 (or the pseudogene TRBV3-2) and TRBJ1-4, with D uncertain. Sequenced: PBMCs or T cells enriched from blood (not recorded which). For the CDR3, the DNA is TGTGCCAGCAGCCTCCAAGAAAAACTGTTTTTT. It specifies CASSLQEKLFF.